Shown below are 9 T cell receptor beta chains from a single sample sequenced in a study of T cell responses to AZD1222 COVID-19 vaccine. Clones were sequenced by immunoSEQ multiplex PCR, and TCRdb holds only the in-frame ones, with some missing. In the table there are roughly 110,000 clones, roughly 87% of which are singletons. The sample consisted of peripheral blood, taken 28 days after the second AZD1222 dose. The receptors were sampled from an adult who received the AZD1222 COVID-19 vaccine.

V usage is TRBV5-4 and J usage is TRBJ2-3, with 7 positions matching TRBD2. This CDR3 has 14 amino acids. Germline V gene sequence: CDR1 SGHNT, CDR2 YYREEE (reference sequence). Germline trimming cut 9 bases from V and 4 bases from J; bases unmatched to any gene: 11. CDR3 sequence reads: CAILLERGADTQYF. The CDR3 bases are TGTGCCATCCTCCTAGAGCGGGGTGCAGATACGCAGTATTTT.

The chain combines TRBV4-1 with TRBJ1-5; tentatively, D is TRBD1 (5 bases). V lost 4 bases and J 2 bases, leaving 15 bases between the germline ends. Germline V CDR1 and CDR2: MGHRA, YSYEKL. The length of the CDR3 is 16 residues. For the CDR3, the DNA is TGCGCCAGCAGCCTCTATCATAGGGGAGGCAATCAGCCCCAGCATTTT. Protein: CASSLYHRGGNQPQHF.

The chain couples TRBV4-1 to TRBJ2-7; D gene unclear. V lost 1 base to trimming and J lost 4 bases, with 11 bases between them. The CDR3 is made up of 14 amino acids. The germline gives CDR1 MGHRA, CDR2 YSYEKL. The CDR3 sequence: CASSQVDLRYEQYF. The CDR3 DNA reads TGCGCCAGCAGCCAAGTTGACCTTAGGTACGAGCAGTACTTC.

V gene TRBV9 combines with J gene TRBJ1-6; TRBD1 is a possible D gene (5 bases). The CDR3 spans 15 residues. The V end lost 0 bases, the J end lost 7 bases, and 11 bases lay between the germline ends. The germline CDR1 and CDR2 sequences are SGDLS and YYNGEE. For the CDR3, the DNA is TGTGCCAGCAGCGTAGTGGGGGGAGGGAATTCACCCCTCCACTTT. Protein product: CASSVVGGGNSPLHF.

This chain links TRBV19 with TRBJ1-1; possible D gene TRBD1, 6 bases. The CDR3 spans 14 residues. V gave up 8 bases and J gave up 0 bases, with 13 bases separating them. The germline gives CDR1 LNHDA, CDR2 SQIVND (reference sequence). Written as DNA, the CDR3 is TGTGCCAGTTTCACCGGGACACTGAACACTGAAGCTTTCTTT. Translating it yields CASFTGTLNTEAFF.

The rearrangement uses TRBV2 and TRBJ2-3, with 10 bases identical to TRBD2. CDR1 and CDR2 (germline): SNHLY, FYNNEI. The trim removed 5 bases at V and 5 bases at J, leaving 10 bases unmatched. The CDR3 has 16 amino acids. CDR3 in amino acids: CASSREGTSVGDTQYF. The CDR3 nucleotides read TGTGCCAGCAGTCGAGAGGGGACTAGCGTAGGAGATACGCAGTATTTT.

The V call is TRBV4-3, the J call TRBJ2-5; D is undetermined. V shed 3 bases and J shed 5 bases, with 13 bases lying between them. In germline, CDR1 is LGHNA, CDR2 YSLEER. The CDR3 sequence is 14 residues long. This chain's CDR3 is CASSQILSLETQYF. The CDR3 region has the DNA TGCGCCAGCAGCCAGATCCTTTCCCTTGAGACCCAGTACTTC.

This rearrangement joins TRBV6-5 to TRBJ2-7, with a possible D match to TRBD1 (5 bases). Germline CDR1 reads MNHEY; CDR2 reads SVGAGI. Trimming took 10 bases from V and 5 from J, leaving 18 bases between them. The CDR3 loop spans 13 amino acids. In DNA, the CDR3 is TGTGCCACGATCACCGCAGGGAAGAACGAGCAGTACTTC. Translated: CATITAGKNEQYF.

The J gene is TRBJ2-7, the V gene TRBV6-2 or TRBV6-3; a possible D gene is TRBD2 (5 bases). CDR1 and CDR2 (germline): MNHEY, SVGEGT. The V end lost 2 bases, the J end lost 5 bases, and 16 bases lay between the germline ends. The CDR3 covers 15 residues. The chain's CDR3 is CASSYTRPERNEQYF. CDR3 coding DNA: TGTGCCAGCAGTTACACCCGACCGGAGCGGAACGAGCAGTACTTC.